One sample yielded the 23 T cell receptor beta chains listed below, sequenced in a study of blood T cell repertoires in COVID-19 (dated by TCRdb to between 2020 and 2021). The receptor library was made with the immunoSEQ multiplex PCR assay. In TCRdb, the immuneACCESS table is reduced to in-frame sequences with V and J assigned. These tables do not hold every clone; where another copy was compared, an unresolved V gene accounts for under half, and the others remain unexplained. The sample table lists some 62,000 clones, 70% to 90% of them with a count of one. Of the sample, 3% to 4.5% is held by the ten largest clones. Sequencing was carried out using PBMCs or T cells enriched from blood (not recorded which). Source of these receptors: a woman between 35 and 50 years old with acute COVID-19.

The gene calls are TRBV7-3 and TRBJ2-1; 11 bases are shared with TRBD2. The CDR3 is 17 amino acids. Germline V gene sequence: CDR1 SGHTA, CDR2 FQGTGA. The J segment lost 4 bases and the V segment lost 5 bases, leaving 10 bases of the junction unmatched. CDR3: CASSLRPGTSGYNEQFF. CDR3 sequence (DNA): TGTGCCAGCAGCCTACGCCCGGGGACTAGCGGATACAATGAGCAGTTCTTC. Combining the CDR3 with reference TRBV7-3 and TRBJ2-1 gives the whole variable domain GAGVSQTPSNKVTEKGKYVELRCDPISGHTALYWYRQSLGQGPEFLIYFQGTGAADDSGLPNDRFFAVRPEGSVSTLKIQRTERGDSAVYLCASSLRPGTSGYNEQFFGPGTRLTVL.

V gene TRBV5-4 combines with J gene TRBJ2-1; possible D gene TRBD2, 7 bases. This CDR3 contains 15 residues. Trimming took 6 bases from V and 7 from J, leaving 20 bases between them. The germline V gene has CDR1 SGHNT and CDR2 YYREEE (reference sequence). The DNA for the CDR3 is TGTGCCAGCACTGTGGGGGGGGGCCCTGGGAATGAGCAGTTCTTC. Its protein is CASTVGGGPGNEQFF. Full variable domain (remainder filled in from reference TRBV5-4 and TRBJ2-1): ETGVTQSPTHLIKTRGQQVTLRCSSQSGHNTVSWYQQALGQGPQFIFQYYREEENGRGNFPPRFSGLQFPNYSSELNVNALELDDSALYLCASTVGGGPGNEQFFGPGTRLTVL.

The J gene is TRBJ1-1, the V gene TRBV19; perhaps TRBD1 as D (5 bases). The CDR3 extends over 14 amino acids. The V end was cut by 9 bases, the J end by 5 bases, with 19 bases between. Germline CDR1 and CDR2: LNHDA and SQIVND (reference sequence). The CDR3 is CASNHGGVGTEAFF. The DNA of the CDR3 is TGTGCCAGCAACCATGGGGGGGTCGGGACTGAAGCTTTCTTT.

The genes are TRBV6-5 and TRBJ2-7; 9 bases are a match to TRBD2. The V gene end was trimmed by 6 bases and the J gene end by 2 bases; junction bases not matched to a gene: 8. Germline values: CDR1 MNHEY, CDR2 SVGAGI. CDR3 length: 15 residues. The CDR3, as DNA: TGTGCCAGCAGCGAGGGGAGCGGGGGGCCCTACGAGCAGTACGTC. Residues: CASSEGSGGPYEQYV.

The chain has TRBV7-9 and TRBJ2-3; 7 bases map to TRBD1. With 5 bases clipped from V and 2 bases from J, the junction kept 4 bases outside the gene matches. Per germline, CDR1 SEHNR and CDR2 FQNEAQ (reference sequence). This CDR3 has 14 residues. Written as DNA, the CDR3 is TGTGCCAGCAGCCTGGGACAGAACACAGATACGCAGTATTTT. It yields the protein CASSLGQNTDTQYF. The full variable domain, completed using reference TRBV7-9 and TRBJ2-3, is DTGVSQNPRHKITKRGQNVTFRCDPISEHNRLYWYRQTLGQGPEFLTYFQNEAQLEKSRLLSDRFSAERPKGSFSTLEIQRTEQGDSAMYLCASSLGQNTDTQYFGPGTRLTVL.

The V call is TRBV28, the J call TRBJ2-7, with D perhaps matching TRBD2 (5 bases). Trimming removed 8 bases at V and 2 bases at J, with 10 bases between. CDR1 is MDHEN and CDR2 is SYDVKM in the germline V gene. The CDR3 length is 12 residues. The CDR3 loop reads CASSSSTYEQYV. DNA of the CDR3: TGTGCCAGCTCTTCTAGCACCTACGAGCAGTACGTC.

The gene calls are TRBV10-3 and TRBJ1-6, with 7 bases lining up with TRBD1. Germline assignment: CDR1 ENHRY and CDR2 SYGVKD. The V segment lost 5 bases and the J segment 8 bases; nucleotides outside the gene matches: 6. This CDR3 is built from 14 residues. For the CDR3, the DNA is TGTGCCATCAGTCAGACAGGGTTAGATTCACCCCTCCACTTT. Protein product: CAISQTGLDSPLHF.

The V gene is TRBV7-2, the J gene TRBJ1-5; D is perhaps TRBD1 (6 bases). Looked up from germline, CDR1 is SGHTA and CDR2 is FQGNSA. Trimming removed 5 bases at V and 7 bases at J, with 9 bases between. The CDR3 runs to 12 residues. In nucleotides, the CDR3 is TGTGCCAGCAGCCCAGGGGACCAGCCCCAGCATTTT. This gives the protein CASSPGDQPQHF.

The chain has TRBV19 and TRBJ2-1; D remains ambiguous. Trimming shortened V by 3 bases and J by 6 bases, and 12 bases separated the two germline ends. CDR1 LNHDA and CDR2 SQIVND come from the germline V gene (reference sequence). This CDR3 contains 14 residues. This CDR3 is CASSILGSSNEQFF. Here the CDR3 DNA reads TGTGCCAGTAGTATTCTAGGCTCGTCCAATGAGCAGTTCTTC.

The chain recombines TRBV6-6 with TRBJ1-5, with D perhaps TRBD1 (5 bases). This CDR3 has 14 amino acids. Germline V gives CDR1 MNHNY, CDR2 SVGAGI (reference sequence). The V end was cut by 4 bases, the J end by 5 bases, with 12 bases between. The CDR3 region is CASSFYRLDQPQHF. DNA of the CDR3: TGTGCCAGCAGTTTTTACAGGCTCGATCAGCCCCAGCATTTT.

The V call is TRBV2, the J call TRBJ1-1; D gene uncertain. The CDR3 consists of 14 residues. Trimming stripped 4 bases from V and 0 bases from J, with 9 bases between. Per the germline V gene, CDR1 is SNHLY and CDR2 is FYNNEI. CDR3 loop: CASSGPRMNTEAFF. CDR3 nucleotide sequence: TGTGCCAGCAGTGGCCCTAGGATGAACACTGAAGCTTTCTTT. The full variable domain, in which reference TRBV2 and TRBJ1-1 provide the parts outside the CDR3, is EPEVTQTPSHQVTQMGQEVILRCVPISNHLYFYWYRQILGQKVEFLVSFYNNEISEKSEIFDDQFSVERPDGSNFTLKIRSTKLEDSAMYFCASSGPRMNTEAFFGQGTRLTVV.

CDR3 protein: CASSLAREAGELFF. CDR3 nucleotide sequence: TGTGCCAGCAGTTTAGCCAGGGAAGCCGGGGAGCTGTTTTTT. The chain is built from TRBV28 and TRBJ2-2, with D possibly being TRBD1 (5 bases). Germline loops: CDR1 MDHEN, CDR2 SYDVKM. CDR3 length equals 14 residues. The ends were cut back, 2 bases at V and 6 bases at J, with 10 bases in the middle. Complete variable domain (other parts from reference TRBV28 and TRBJ2-2): DVKVTQSSRYLVKRTGEKVFLECVQDMDHENMFWYRQDPGLGLRLIYFSYDVKMKEKGDIPEGYSVSREKKERFSLILESASTNQTSMYLCASSLAREAGELFFGEGSRLTVL.

This chain uses TRBV2 with TRBJ2-1; D possibly corresponds to TRBD2 (5 bases). Germline V gene sequence: CDR1 SNHLY, CDR2 FYNNEI. Trimming took off 6 bases at V and 7 bases at J, with 7 bases between the two ends. This CDR3 contains 11 residues. The CDR3 is CASRWRNEQFF. The CDR3 DNA reads TGTGCCAGCAGGTGGAGGAATGAGCAGTTCTTC.

This clone has a single count. The chain carries TRBV10-3 and TRBJ1-1; no clear D. The length of the CDR3 is 13 residues. Germline CDR1 and CDR2: ENHRY and SYGVKD. V shed 0 bases and J shed 6 bases, with 8 bases lying between them. CDR3 sequence reads: CAISESFLSEAFF. The CDR3 nucleotides are TGTGCCATCAGTGAGTCGTTCTTGTCTGAAGCTTTCTTT.

The chain recombines TRBV6-5 with TRBJ1-2; D not resolved. V lost 2 bases, J lost 7 bases, and 8 bases lay in between. CDR3 length: 12 amino acids. Germline V lookup: CDR1 MNHEY, CDR2 SVGAGI. The CDR3 DNA is TGTGCCAGCAGTTACGTGGGAGGTGGCTACACCTTC. Translation: CASSYVGGGYTF.

This chain joins TRBV12-5 and TRBJ1-5; 7 nucleotides match TRBD1. The CDR3 extends over 14 amino acids. The V gene end was trimmed by 6 bases and the J gene end by 2 bases; junction bases not matched to a gene: 4. Germline V CDR1 and CDR2: LGHNT, FRNRAP. The CDR3 DNA follows: TGTGCTAGTGGGACAGGGAATGGCAATCAGCCCCAGCATTTT. Protein: CASGTGNGNQPQHF.

The chain couples TRBV25-1 to TRBJ2-5; D uncertain. Germline V CDR1 and CDR2: MGHDK, SYGVNS. Trimming left V 1 base short and J 2 bases short, with 8 bases between. CDR3 length equals 14 residues. DNA for the CDR3: TGTGCCAGCAGTGAATCCCTAATACAAGAGACCCAGTACTTC. This codes for CASSESLIQETQYF.

This rearrangement joins TRBV28 to TRBJ1-5, with 7 positions matching TRBD1. The V and J ends lost 6 bases and 7 bases, in that order; junction bases with no gene match: 9. This CDR3 is built from 14 residues. Germline assignment: CDR1 MDHEN and CDR2 SYDVKM. CDR3 in DNA: TGTGCCAGCAGCGGCGGACAGGCTCGACAGCCCCAGCATTTT. It codes for CASSGGQARQPQHF.

The chain recombines TRBV6-4 with TRBJ1-3; D remains ambiguous. The CDR3 runs to 17 residues. V gave up 0 bases and J gave up 0 bases, with 12 bases separating them. Germline V lookup: CDR1 MRHNA, CDR2 SNTAGT. As DNA, the CDR3 is TGTGCCAGCAGTGACTCGAAAGCGGCTTTCTCTGGAAACACCATATATTTT. Translation gives CASSDSKAAFSGNTIYF.

The chain recombines TRBV6-1 with TRBJ2-3; 7 bases agree with TRBD2. The germline V gene encodes CDR1 MNHNS and CDR2 SASEGT. There are 16 residues in the CDR3. V shed 1 base, J shed 6 bases, and the junction held 10 bases outside the gene matches. CDR3: CASSEGLGTAGDTQYF. CDR3 in DNA: TGTGCCAGCAGTGAAGGTCTGGGAACAGCGGGGGATACGCAGTATTTT.

The sample holds one count of this clone. The chain recombines TRBV12-3 or TRBV12-4 with TRBJ1-2; D uncertain. The CDR3 totals 13 residues. The V and J ends lost 6 bases and 2 bases respectively, with 10 bases between them. CDR3 nucleotide sequence: TGTGCCAGCAGCTCTGGCCCCAACTATGGCTACACCTTC. As protein: CASSSGPNYGYTF.

The V gene is TRBV15, the J gene TRBJ2-7, with 10 bases that match TRBD2. Germline CDR1 and CDR2: LNHNV and YYDKDF (reference sequence). V lost 0 bases and J lost 4; bases outside the gene matches: 3. CDR3 length: 15 residues. The DNA for the CDR3 is TGTGCCACCAGCAGAGATCGGACTAGCGGTTACGAGCAGTACTTC. Its translation is CATSRDRTSGYEQYF.

V usage is TRBV19 and J usage is TRBJ2-3; D gene uncertain. This CDR3 region has 11 residues. V shed 9 bases and J shed 1 base, with 5 bases lying between them. CDR1 and CDR2 from the germline V gene are LNHDA and SQIVND (reference sequence). CDR3: CASVGTDTQYF. The CDR3 DNA is TGTGCCAGCGTAGGCACAGATACGCAGTATTTT.